The TCR beta chain under discussion was sequenced for a study of blood T cell repertoires in COVID-19. Study context: Samples of COVID-19 (acute and convalescent) were obtained from the United States, Italy and Spain. Sources were T cells, B-cell-depleted T cells, or PBMCs; the material itself was cDNA or gDNA.

Original methodology: The authors estimated nucleated cell counts from reference gene primer amplification. Method: immunoSEQ multiplex PCR; TCRdb's copy keeps in-frame clones and lacks some. The V and J calls and clone size were taken over from that table, and D and trimming were inferred from the DNA. The sample lists approximately 69,000 clones, approximately 86% occurring once. This clone was detected a few times. The CDR3 consists of 13 residues. V lost 5 bases to trimming and J lost 10 bases; unmatched junction nucleotides: 9. Germline V lookup: CDR1 LNHNV, CDR2 YYDKDF (reference sequence). V usage is TRBV15 and J usage is TRBJ1-1; 8 bases are shared with TRBD1. Sequences were obtained from peripheral blood. The TCR was taken from a human donor in a cohort sampled during active COVID-19. The DNA for the CDR3 is TGTGCCACCAGCCACCGGACAGGGCAGGGAGCTTTCTTT. It codes for CATSHRTGQGAFF.